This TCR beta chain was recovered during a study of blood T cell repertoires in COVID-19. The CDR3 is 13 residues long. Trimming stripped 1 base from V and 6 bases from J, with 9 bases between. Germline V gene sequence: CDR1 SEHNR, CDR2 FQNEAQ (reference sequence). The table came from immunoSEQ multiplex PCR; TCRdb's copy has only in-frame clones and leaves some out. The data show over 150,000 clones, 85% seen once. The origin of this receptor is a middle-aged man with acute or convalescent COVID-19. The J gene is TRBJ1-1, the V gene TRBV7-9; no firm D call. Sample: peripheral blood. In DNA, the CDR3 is TGTGCCAGCAGCTTAGTAGGGAGGGCTGAAGCTTTCTTT. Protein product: CASSLVGRAEAFF.